These 26 T cell receptor beta chains were sequenced from one sample in a study of response to subunit inactivated influenza vaccine. Each CDR3 protein is one row after TCRdb ran MiXCR on the RT-PCR reads. The data show about 500,000 distinct CDR3 sequences, about 15% seen once. The sample was CD4+ T cells sorted from PBMCs, taken around 25 months after vaccination. Source of these receptors: a man between 50 and 70 years old who received an inactivated influenza vaccine.

This clonotype was seen repeatedly, ten times or more. The rearrangement joins TRBV3-1 to TRBJ2-1; the match to TRBD2 covers 9 bases. The germline V gene encodes CDR1 LGHDT and CDR2 YNNKEL (reference sequence). This CDR3 comprises 15 residues. Trimming at V came to 2 bases and at J to 7 bases, leaving 6 bases not matched to a gene. CDR3 sequence reads: CASSQMLAGENEQFF. The CDR3 nucleotides read TGTGCCAGCAGCCAAATGTTAGCGGGGGAAAATGAGCAGTTCTTC.

The genes are TRBV11-3 and TRBJ2-7, with 9 positions matching TRBD2. The V gene's germline CDR1 is SGHNT and CDR2 YENEEA. The CDR3 spans 14 residues. J lost 2 bases, V lost 6 bases, and 5 bases had no gene match. CDR3 sequence (DNA): TGTGCCAGCAGTACAGCGGGAGGTACCTACGAGCAGTACTTC. It specifies CASSTAGGTYEQYF.

This clonotype was seen only a few times. This sequence joins TRBV15 and TRBJ2-3; TRBD1 or TRBD2 may be the D gene (6 bases each). V was trimmed by 0 bases and J by 11 bases, leaving 18 bases between them. The CDR3 is 15 amino acids. CDR1 is LNHNV and CDR2 is YYDKDF in the germline V gene (reference sequence). The CDR3 sequence: CATSRDRGASEKQYF. In nucleotides, the CDR3 is TGTGCCACCAGCAGAGATAGGGGGGCCTCGGAAAAGCAGTATTTT.

V usage is TRBV6-2 or TRBV6-3 and J usage is TRBJ2-7; tentative D call: TRBD1 (6 bases). The CDR3 has 17 residues. CDR1 and CDR2 (germline): MNHEY, SVGEGT. Trimming removed 7 bases from V and 2 bases from J, with 24 bases in between. CDR3: CASNPGHRTAIPYEQYF. As DNA, the CDR3 is TGTGCCAGCAATCCCGGCCATCGGACAGCTATTCCCTACGAGCAGTACTTC.

This clonotype was detected a few times. V and J are TRBV24-1 and TRBJ2-1; no clear D. The ends were cut back, 9 bases at V and 8 bases at J, with 13 bases in the middle. Germline-derived CDR1 and CDR2 are KGHDR and SFDVKD. The CDR3 consists of 12 residues. The CDR3 sequence: CATAVENDEQFF. CDR3 coding DNA: TGTGCCACCGCCGTCGAGAACGATGAGCAGTTCTTC.

The chain couples TRBV12-3 or TRBV12-4 to TRBJ2-7; 15 positions match TRBD2. The CDR3 runs 18 residues. Unmatched junction bases numbered 4, after V lost 1 base and J lost 0 bases. The DNA for the CDR3 is TGTGCCAGCAGTTTAGGGGGACTAGCGGGGGGATTCTCCTACGAGCAGTACTTC. Translation gives CASSLGGLAGGFSYEQYF.

This clonotype was recorded a few times. The chain employs TRBV7-2 and TRBJ2-3, with D perhaps matching TRBD2 (6 bases). V dropped 5 bases and J dropped 2 bases, with 17 bases sitting between them. This CDR3 region has 16 residues. The germline gives CDR1 SGHTA, CDR2 FQGNSA. The CDR3 loop reads CASSASGTLPTDTQYF. CDR3 bases: TGTGCCAGCAGCGCATCCGGGACTCTCCCCACAGATACGCAGTATTTT.

V usage is TRBV7-9 and J usage is TRBJ2-2; 7 bases align to TRBD2. This CDR3 is built from 16 residues. Trimming removed 3 bases from V and 7 bases from J; junction bases left unmatched: 11. Germline loops: CDR1 SEHNR, CDR2 FQNEAQ (reference sequence). The CDR3 spells CASSFVSGNEVGELFF. DNA of the CDR3: TGTGCCAGCAGCTTCGTAAGCGGGAACGAAGTCGGGGAGCTGTTTTTT.

This chain joins TRBV28 and TRBJ2-7, with D possibly being TRBD2 (5 bases). Per germline, CDR1 MDHEN and CDR2 SYDVKM. This CDR3 comprises 14 residues. The V and J ends lost 2 bases and 0 bases respectively, with 8 bases between them. The DNA for the CDR3 is TGTGCCAGCAGTTTAGGGGAGTACTCCTACGAGCAGTACTTC. Translation gives CASSLGEYSYEQYF.

This clonotype has just a few counts. J is TRBJ1-6 and V is TRBV4-3; D unclear. Germline V lookup: CDR1 LGHNA, CDR2 YSLEER. V was clipped by 1 base and J by 7 bases, with 11 bases between them. The CDR3 length is 15 residues. The CDR3 DNA reads TGCGCCAGCAGCCAAGTTGGAACAGTAAATTCACCCCTCCACTTT. This gives the protein CASSQVGTVNSPLHF.

The chain employs TRBV20-1 and TRBJ2-3, with 12 bases matching TRBD2. This CDR3 has 16 residues. V trimming: 4 bases; J trimming: 2 bases; junction bases outside the gene matches: 7. Germline lookup yields CDR1 DFQATT and CDR2 SNEGSKA (reference sequence). This CDR3 reads CSATRTSGTLTDTQYF. CDR3 nucleotides: TGCAGTGCTACCCGGACTAGCGGGACCCTCACAGATACGCAGTATTTT.

The V gene is TRBV20-1, the J gene TRBJ1-4, with D possibly TRBD1 on 5 matching bases. CDR1 and CDR2 from the germline V gene are DFQATT and SNEGSKA (reference sequence). There are 14 residues in the CDR3. Trimming stripped 5 bases from V and 0 bases from J, with 10 bases between. The CDR3: CSAPAGATNEKLFF. The CDR3 region has the DNA TGCAGTGCTCCGGCGGGGGCAACTAATGAAAAACTGTTTTTT.

Concerning this clonotype itself: The junction differs from germline at one of its ends, possibly a read error. The chain is built from TRBV7-8 and TRBJ2-2; TRBD2 is a possible D gene (5 bases). The germline V gene has CDR1 SGHVS and CDR2 FQNEAQ. This CDR3 region has 16 residues. The CDR3 loop reads CASSLADSWNTGELFF. In nucleotides, the CDR3 is TGTGCCAGCAGCTTAGCGGACTCCTGGAACACCGGAGAGCTGTTTTTT.

The chain uses TRBV12-3 or TRBV12-4 and TRBJ1-1; unclear D gene. CDR3 length: 13 residues. Deletions cut 5 bases from V and 0 bases from J, with 7 bases between. For the CDR3, the DNA is TGTGCCAGCAGTAAGTCCATGAACACTGAAGCTTTCTTT. It encodes CASSKSMNTEAFF.

This CDR3 reads CAIAGLSGGAGDTQYF. The DNA for the CDR3 is TGTGCCATCGCGGGACTGAGCGGGGGGGCCGGAGATACGCAGTATTTT. This chain connects TRBV10-3 to TRBJ2-3; 10 bases align to TRBD2. The trim removed 8 bases at V and 5 bases at J, leaving 13 bases unmatched. The CDR3 extends over 16 amino acids. Germline CDR1 reads ENHRY; CDR2 reads SYGVKD.

J is TRBJ2-7 and V is TRBV11-1; TRBD2 is a possible D gene (6 bases). This CDR3 is built from 12 residues. Between the trimmed V and J ends, which lost 5 bases and 7 bases, there was a span of 12 bases. From germline, CDR1 is SGHAT and CDR2 FQDESV (reference sequence). The CDR3 DNA follows: TGTGCCAGCAGCCCCCCCGGGGGTGAGCAGTACTTC. Protein: CASSPPGGEQYF.

In this sample, this clonotype turned up many times. The V call is TRBV12-3 or TRBV12-4, the J call TRBJ2-5; D gene uncertain. The CDR3 runs to 14 residues. Trimming removed 1 base from V and 4 bases from J, with 10 bases in between. In DNA, the CDR3 is TGTGCCAGCAGTTTAGGGTCAACCGGAGAGACCCAGTACTTC. It is translated as CASSLGSTGETQYF.

CDR3 sequence reads: CSARNRDRSSYEQYF. CDR3 in DNA: TGCAGTGCTCGCAACCGGGACAGGAGCTCCTACGAGCAGTACTTC. The chain uses TRBV20-1 and TRBJ2-7; 8 nucleotides align to TRBD1. This CDR3 region has 15 residues. Germline assignment: CDR1 DFQATT and CDR2 SNEGSKA (reference sequence). Losses at the gene ends were 5 bases for V and 0 bases for J; bases not matched to a gene: 9.

This clonotype was found a few times. This chain uses TRBV12-3 or TRBV12-4 with TRBJ1-5; D gene unclear. The CDR3 totals 14 residues. The V end lost 4 bases, the J end lost 1 base, and 8 bases lay between the germline ends. The CDR3 is CASSWGMSNQPQHF. The DNA for the CDR3 is TGTGCCAGCAGTTGGGGAATGAGCAATCAGCCCCAGCATTTT.

The gene calls are TRBV4-2 and TRBJ1-1; 7 nucleotides agree with TRBD1. The CDR3 has 14 amino acids. Per germline, CDR1 LGHNA and CDR2 YNFKEQ. J lost 3 bases, V lost 4 bases, and 5 bases had no gene match. CDR3 loop: CASSLPGTDTEAFF. CDR3 nucleotides: TGTGCCAGCAGCCTCCCAGGGACAGACACTGAAGCTTTCTTT.

This clonotype was seen a few times. This chain joins TRBV14 and TRBJ2-5; D is perhaps TRBD1 (5 bases). The CDR3 covers 14 residues. Trimming took 4 bases from V and 3 from J, leaving 12 bases between them. CDR1 is SGHDN, CDR2 FVKESK, per germline. In nucleotides, the CDR3 is TGTGCCAGCAGCCCCCTCGGCAGGGAAGAGACCCAGTACTTC. Translation: CASSPLGREETQYF.

This sequence joins TRBV4-2 and TRBJ2-3; 13 nucleotides align to TRBD2. The CDR3 has 18 amino acids. J was trimmed by 2 bases and V by 3 bases; bases with no gene match: 8. Germline lookup yields CDR1 LGHNA and CDR2 YNFKEQ. The CDR3 DNA reads as TGTGCCAGCAGCCATGCCCGACTAGCGGGGGGCCTCACAGATACGCAGTATTTT. This translates into CASSHARLAGGLTDTQYF.

This clonotype was detected a few times. The chain joins TRBV9 to TRBJ2-1; tentative D call: TRBD2 (7 bases). Between the trimmed V and J ends, which lost 0 bases and 11 bases, there was a span of 18 bases. Germline CDR1 SGDLS, CDR2 YYNGEE. The length of the CDR3 is 15 residues. CDR3 DNA sequence: TGTGCCAGCAGCGTAGGTGCGGGGGCCCGGGAGAAGCAGTTCTTC. This translates into CASSVGAGAREKQFF.

The chain combines TRBV29-1 with TRBJ1-1; weak D call: TRBD1 (6 bases). V was shortened by 7 bases and J by 4 bases, with 13 bases between the two germline ends. Germline CDR1 reads SQVTM; CDR2 reads ANQGSEA. This CDR3 has 12 amino acids. DNA of the CDR3: TGCAGCGGAGGGGGGCAGACCACTGAAGCTTTCTTT. Amino acids: CSGGGQTTEAFF.

V gene TRBV12-3 or TRBV12-4 combines with J gene TRBJ2-2; unclear D gene. V lost 6 bases to trimming and J lost 3 bases, with 11 bases between them. CDR3 size: 14 residues. The CDR3 DNA sequence: TGTGCCAGCAGCCCAGGATGGGACACCGGGGAGCTGTTTTTT. It translates to CASSPGWDTGELFF.

V gene TRBV11-2 combines with J gene TRBJ2-1; possibly TRBD1 for D (5 bases). Trimming took off 3 bases at V and 16 bases at J, with 22 bases between the two ends. Germline CDR1 reads SGHAT; CDR2 reads FQNNGV. The CDR3 has 14 residues. In DNA, the CDR3 is TGTGCCAGCAGCTTCGAAGGGGCAGTGGCATCAGTTTTCTTC. Its protein product is CASSFEGAVASVFF.